This T cell receptor (beta chain) was recorded in a study of shared clonotypes between healthy human individuals. The naive CD8 subset, CD45RO-negative cells positively selected for CCR7, excluded terminally differentiated effector memory CD45RA+ cells. Details on this clone: Other DNA sequences from this sample encode an identical CDR3 as well.

Method: immunoSEQ multiplex PCR; TCRdb's copy keeps in-frame clones and lacks some. The table shows hundreds of thousands of clones, with about 98% occurring only once. Per the germline V gene, CDR1 is MNHEY and CDR2 is SMNVEV (reference sequence). The length of the CDR3 is 13 residues. Trimming stripped 5 bases from V and 0 bases from J, with 4 bases between. The receptor's source is a man between 25 and 39 years old in good health. The sequencing input was naive CD8+ T cells sorted from blood. J is TRBJ2-2 and V is TRBV27; D uncertain. The CDR3, as DNA: TGTGCCAGCAGTCCCACGAACACCGGGGAGCTGTTTTTT. Its protein product is CASSPTNTGELFF.